One sample yielded the 29 T cell receptor beta chains listed below, sequenced in a study of T cell responses to AZD1222 COVID-19 vaccine. Assay used: immunoSEQ multiplex PCR; TCRdb lists only in-frame clones, some missing. In the table there are roughly 110,000 clones, 75% to 95% of which are singletons. The material sequenced was peripheral blood, taken 28 days after the second AZD1222 dose. The receptor set was obtained from an adult who received the AZD1222 COVID-19 vaccine.

The chain uses TRBV7-9 and TRBJ1-2; 7 bases are a match to TRBD1. Looked up from germline, CDR1 is SEHNR and CDR2 is FQNEAQ (reference sequence). After removal of 6 bases from V and 8 bases from J, the junction contained 3 bases not matched to a gene. This CDR3 spans 11 amino acids. CDR3 in DNA: TGTGCCAGCAGTCGGGACAGAGGCTACACCTTC. This sequence encodes CASSRDRGYTF.

By its share, this clone is medium-sized. In nucleotides, the CDR3 is TGTGCCAGAAGCGCGGGGGGGCCGGGGACCGGGGAGCTGTTTTTT. It encodes CARSAGGPGTGELFF. The chain joins TRBV5-3 to TRBJ2-2; 9 bases agree with TRBD2. TRBV5-3 is designated an ORF whose function remains uncertain. CDR3 length equals 15 residues. The V gene end was trimmed by 4 bases and the J gene end by 5 bases; junction bases not matched to a gene: 6.

DNA of the CDR3: TGCGCCAGCGTGAGGGCGGGATCGAACACCGGGGAGCTGTTTTTT. This encodes CASVRAGSNTGELFF. J is TRBJ2-2 and V is TRBV10-2; tentative D call: TRBD2 (6 bases). This CDR3 has 15 residues. Deletions cut 8 bases from V and 0 bases from J, with 13 bases between. Per the germline V gene, CDR1 is WSHSY and CDR2 is SAAADI.

V gene TRBV6-2 or TRBV6-3 combines with J gene TRBJ1-6, with D uncertain. This CDR3 has 13 amino acids. Germline V gene data show CDR1 as MNHEY and CDR2 as SVGEGT. V lost 2 bases and J 6 bases, leaving 5 bases between the germline ends. The CDR3 is CASSYSPNSPLHF. In DNA, the CDR3 is TGTGCCAGCAGTTACAGTCCTAATTCACCCCTCCACTTT.

The rearrangement joins TRBV7-9 to TRBJ1-2; TRBD1 agrees at 7 bases. V gave up 5 bases and J gave up 4 bases; unmatched junction bases: 7. Germline V gene lookup returns CDR1 SEHNR and CDR2 FQNEAQ (reference sequence). The CDR3 consists of 14 residues. CDR3 sequence: CASSPFDRVYGYTF. CDR3 DNA: TGTGCCAGCAGCCCCTTCGACAGGGTCTATGGCTACACCTTC.

The rearrangement links TRBV5-4 to TRBJ2-1, with TRBD2 as a possible D gene (6 bases). Trimming removed 4 bases from V and 4 bases from J, with 15 bases in between. CDR3 length equals 15 residues. Germline CDR1 SGHNT, CDR2 YYREEE (reference sequence). The CDR3 DNA sequence: TGTGCCAGCAGCCGGGACGGTAGCGGATACAATGAGCAGTTCTTC. Amino acid sequence: CASSRDGSGYNEQFF.

DNA of the CDR3: TGTGCCAGCAGTTTCGGCACTGAAGCTTTCTTT. This encodes CASSFGTEAFF. The J gene is TRBJ1-1, the V gene TRBV12-3 or TRBV12-4; D unresolved. V dropped 3 bases and J dropped 4 bases, with 3 bases sitting between them. The CDR3 is 11 amino acids.

The chain is built from TRBV7-2 and TRBJ2-7; 8 bases agree with TRBD1. Germline loops: CDR1 SGHTA, CDR2 FQGNSA. This CDR3 has 16 amino acids. V lost 2 bases, J lost 0 bases, and 6 bases stayed unmatched. In nucleotides, the CDR3 is TGTGCCAGCAGCTTACTTCGCAGGGGGCCCTCCTACGAGCAGTACTTC. Its translation: CASSLLRRGPSYEQYF.

The chain recombines TRBV3-1 (or the pseudogene TRBV3-2) with TRBJ2-2; D gene unclear. Deletions cut 2 bases from V and 4 bases from J, with 14 bases between. The CDR3 loop spans 16 amino acids. Germline values: CDR1 LGHDT, CDR2 YNNKEL (reference sequence). The CDR3 bases are TGTGCCAGCAGCCAATTATCTGATTCTAGCACCGGGGAGCTGTTTTTT. Translated, it gives CASSQLSDSSTGELFF.

This chain links TRBV7-9 with TRBJ1-1; 7 bases align to TRBD1. The CDR3 totals 16 residues. Trimming took 4 bases from V and 4 from J; bases not matched to a gene: 12. The germline gives CDR1 SEHNR, CDR2 FQNEAQ (reference sequence). CDR3 in DNA: TGTGCCAGCAGCTCCTTGGGGGTCGGGACAGTCACTGAAGCTTTCTTT. Its protein is CASSSLGVGTVTEAFF.

The rearrangement uses TRBV4-3 and TRBJ2-1; the D gene is possibly TRBD2 (5 bases). The germline V and J ends were trimmed by 4 bases and 4 bases, with 20 bases remaining between them. CDR1 is LGHNA and CDR2 is YSLEER in the germline V gene. There are 17 residues in the CDR3. The chain's CDR3 is CASSPRVVSGLYNEQFF. DNA for the CDR3: TGCGCCAGCAGCCCAAGGGTGGTAAGCGGCCTGTACAATGAGCAGTTCTTC.

Here the CDR3 DNA reads TGTGCCACCAGCCGCGTTAGGGGGCTTGGGTGGAGAGAGACCCAGTACTTC. Protein product: CATSRVRGLGWRETQYF. The rearrangement links TRBV15 to TRBJ2-5; TRBD1 matches 7 bases. This CDR3 region has 17 residues. Germline CDR1 and CDR2: LNHNV and YYDKDF (reference sequence). The ends lost 5 bases at V and 4 bases at J; junction bases unmatched: 16.

This clone was seen once. The rearrangement joins TRBV11-2 to TRBJ1-4; D uncertain. This CDR3 spans 15 amino acids. Between the trimmed V and J ends, which lost 4 bases and 1 base, there was a span of 10 bases. Germline CDR1 reads SGHAT; CDR2 reads FQNNGV. The CDR3 sequence is CASSSLRITNEKLFF. The CDR3 region has the DNA TGTGCCAGCAGCTCCCTCAGGATAACTAATGAAAAACTGTTTTTT.

This rearrangement joins TRBV6-4 to TRBJ2-2, with 7 bases matching TRBD1. The germline gives CDR1 MRHNA, CDR2 SNTAGT. The CDR3 has 15 amino acids. V lost 6 bases and J lost 6; bases outside the gene matches: 10. The CDR3 DNA reads TGTGCCAGCAGACGCGAAGCAGGGGGTTCCGGGGAGCTGTTTTTT. Translated: CASRREAGGSGELFF.

V is TRBV3-1 (or the pseudogene TRBV3-2) and J is TRBJ1-6, with 11 bases aligning to TRBD1. V trimming: 1 base; J trimming: 7 bases; junction bases outside the gene matches: 0. In germline, CDR1 is LGHDT, CDR2 YNNKEL (reference sequence). This CDR3 contains 15 residues. The chain's CDR3 is CASSQGDRGNSPLHF. The CDR3 nucleotides are TGTGCCAGCAGCCAAGGGGACAGGGGGAATTCACCCCTCCACTTT.

The genes are TRBV5-1 and TRBJ2-2; possible D gene TRBD1, 6 bases. V was cut by 3 bases and J by 1 base, with 7 bases left in between. The CDR3 has 14 amino acids. Germline CDR1 and CDR2: SGHRS and YFSETQ. CDR3 nucleotides: TGCGCCAGCAGCTCGGGACAGAACACCGGGGAGCTGTTTTTT. This translates into CASSSGQNTGELFF.

The chain couples TRBV5-1 to TRBJ1-2, with 10 bases fitting TRBD1. From germline, CDR1 is SGHRS and CDR2 YFSETQ. The ends lost 2 bases at V and 6 bases at J; junction bases unmatched: 7. The CDR3 sequence is 15 residues long. CDR3 nucleotides: TGCGCCAGCAGCTTACAGGACAGGGGGGTGGATGGCTACACCTTC. Translation gives CASSLQDRGVDGYTF.

The chain carries TRBV10-2 and TRBJ2-1; D might be TRBD2 (6 bases). The CDR3 sequence is 12 residues long. Looked up from germline, CDR1 is WSHSY and CDR2 is SAAADI. The CDR3, as DNA: TGCGCGCGGAGGGCGGAGTACAATGAGCAGTTCTTC. Residues: CARRAEYNEQFF.

V usage is TRBV5-8 and J usage is TRBJ1-1; D ambiguous. This CDR3 contains 15 residues. V was clipped by 0 bases and J by 6 bases, with 15 bases between them. The germline gives CDR1 SGHTS, CDR2 YDEGEE. The CDR3 DNA follows: TGTGCCAGCAGCTTGGCCTACACGTCGTATCCTGAAGCTTTCTTT. Residues: CASSLAYTSYPEAFF.

The V gene is TRBV2, the J gene TRBJ1-2; perhaps TRBD1 as D (5 bases). Germline values: CDR1 SNHLY, CDR2 FYNNEI. This CDR3 has 11 residues. V dropped 3 bases and J dropped 8 bases, with 7 bases sitting between them. The chain's CDR3 is CASSDREGYTF. Written as DNA, the CDR3 is TGTGCCAGCAGTGACAGGGAGGGCTACACCTTC.

The rearrangement joins TRBV5-1 to TRBJ2-7, with D perhaps matching TRBD2 (6 bases). This CDR3 is built from 15 residues. V was clipped by 2 bases and J by 0 bases, with 12 bases between them. Germline V gene lookup returns CDR1 SGHRS and CDR2 YFSETQ. CDR3 bases: TGCGCCAGCAGCTTTGGGGGGAGCCCCTCCTACGAGCAGTACTTC. Amino acids: CASSFGGSPSYEQYF.

V gene TRBV10-3 combines with J gene TRBJ1-2; D is ambiguous. The V gene lost 4 bases and the J gene lost 6 bases, with 6 bases spanning the gap. The CDR3 sequence is 11 residues long. Germline V lookup: CDR1 ENHRY, CDR2 SYGVKD. CDR3 in amino acids: CAISGLDGYTF. CDR3 in DNA: TGTGCCATCAGTGGGCTTGATGGCTACACCTTC.

The chain recombines TRBV9 with TRBJ1-3; D perhaps matches TRBD1 (5 bases). Germline values: CDR1 SGDLS, CDR2 YYNGEE. The CDR3 sequence is 15 residues long. The V and J ends lost 0 bases and 4 bases respectively, with 11 bases between them. CDR3 sequence (DNA): TGTGCCAGCAGCGTAGCTGGGGGGACCGGAAACACCATATATTTT. This encodes CASSVAGGTGNTIYF.

In its sample, this clone was seen once. This rearrangement joins TRBV29-1 to TRBJ1-2, with 10 bases fitting TRBD1. Per germline, CDR1 SQVTM and CDR2 ANQGSEA. V dropped 4 bases and J dropped 7; count of bases not matched to a gene: 6. This CDR3 spans 13 amino acids. This CDR3 reads CSVVVGQGSGYTF. The CDR3 DNA is TGCAGCGTTGTGGTGGGACAGGGGTCTGGCTACACCTTC.

The chain has TRBV6-2 or TRBV6-3 and TRBJ1-1; 9 bases agree with TRBD1. Per germline, CDR1 MNHEY and CDR2 SVGEGT. Trimming cost V 5 bases and J 0 bases; bases outside gene matches: 13. This CDR3 has 18 amino acids. CDR3 nucleotides: TGTGCCAGCAGTCTAAGTCTCGGGACAGGGACTATGAACACTGAAGCTTTCTTT. This codes for CASSLSLGTGTMNTEAFF.

The chain couples TRBV11-2 to TRBJ1-5; TRBD1 matches at 8 bases. V was clipped by 6 bases and J by 3 bases; unmatched bases: 7. The CDR3 sequence is 15 residues long. Germline CDR1 is SGHAT and CDR2 is FQNNGV. The CDR3 region is CASSFSGGPNQPQHF. The DNA for the CDR3 is TGTGCCAGCAGTTTTTCAGGGGGCCCCAATCAGCCCCAGCATTTT.

This clone was detected once. V gene TRBV12-3 or TRBV12-4 combines with J gene TRBJ2-7; D is unclear. The CDR3 covers 13 residues. Trimming pared 5 bases from V and 5 bases from J, leaving 13 bases between. CDR3 loop: CASSPSLSHEQYF. The CDR3 DNA follows: TGTGCCAGCAGTCCCTCCCTTTCCCACGAGCAGTACTTC.

V gene TRBV2 combines with J gene TRBJ1-5, with 8 bases matching TRBD1. The CDR3 is 14 residues long. J lost 6 bases, V lost 1 base, and 2 bases had no gene match. From germline, CDR1 is SNHLY and CDR2 FYNNEI. The CDR3 nucleotides read TGTGCCAGCAGTGAAGAACAGGGGGGTCAGCCCCAGCATTTT. Translating it yields CASSEEQGGQPQHF.

J is TRBJ1-6 and V is TRBV19; D is uncertain. The CDR3 loop spans 11 amino acids. Germline CDR1 is LNHDA and CDR2 is SQIVND (reference sequence). The ends were cut back, 7 bases at V and 11 bases at J, with 9 bases in the middle. The CDR3 nucleotides read TGTGCCAGTACTCTTGATACACCCCTCCACTTT. Its protein is CASTLDTPLHF.